This T cell receptor (beta chain) originates from a study of T cell responses to AZD1222 COVID-19 vaccine. General study points: Baseline serology detected seropositivity in only six AZD1222 recipients.

The CDR3 totals 14 residues. Deletions cut 1 base from V and 2 bases from J, with 11 bases between. Germline-derived CDR1 and CDR2 are GTSNPN and SVGIG (reference sequence). Clones were read by immunoSEQ multiplex PCR, and TCRdb kept only the in-frame ones, dropping some. The sample has around 45,000 clones, about four fifths seen once. Only a few counts were recorded for this clone. Its matching antigen is unknown. The sequence came from an adult who received the MenACWY meningococcal vaccine as a control. Sequences were derived from peripheral blood, sampled 28 days after the second dose of the MenACWY control vaccine. The chain couples TRBV30 to TRBJ1-2; a weak D match, TRBD1 (5 bases). CDR3: CAWSEGVGNYGYTF. CDR3 sequence (DNA): TGTGCCTGGAGTGAAGGGGTAGGGAACTATGGCTACACCTTC.